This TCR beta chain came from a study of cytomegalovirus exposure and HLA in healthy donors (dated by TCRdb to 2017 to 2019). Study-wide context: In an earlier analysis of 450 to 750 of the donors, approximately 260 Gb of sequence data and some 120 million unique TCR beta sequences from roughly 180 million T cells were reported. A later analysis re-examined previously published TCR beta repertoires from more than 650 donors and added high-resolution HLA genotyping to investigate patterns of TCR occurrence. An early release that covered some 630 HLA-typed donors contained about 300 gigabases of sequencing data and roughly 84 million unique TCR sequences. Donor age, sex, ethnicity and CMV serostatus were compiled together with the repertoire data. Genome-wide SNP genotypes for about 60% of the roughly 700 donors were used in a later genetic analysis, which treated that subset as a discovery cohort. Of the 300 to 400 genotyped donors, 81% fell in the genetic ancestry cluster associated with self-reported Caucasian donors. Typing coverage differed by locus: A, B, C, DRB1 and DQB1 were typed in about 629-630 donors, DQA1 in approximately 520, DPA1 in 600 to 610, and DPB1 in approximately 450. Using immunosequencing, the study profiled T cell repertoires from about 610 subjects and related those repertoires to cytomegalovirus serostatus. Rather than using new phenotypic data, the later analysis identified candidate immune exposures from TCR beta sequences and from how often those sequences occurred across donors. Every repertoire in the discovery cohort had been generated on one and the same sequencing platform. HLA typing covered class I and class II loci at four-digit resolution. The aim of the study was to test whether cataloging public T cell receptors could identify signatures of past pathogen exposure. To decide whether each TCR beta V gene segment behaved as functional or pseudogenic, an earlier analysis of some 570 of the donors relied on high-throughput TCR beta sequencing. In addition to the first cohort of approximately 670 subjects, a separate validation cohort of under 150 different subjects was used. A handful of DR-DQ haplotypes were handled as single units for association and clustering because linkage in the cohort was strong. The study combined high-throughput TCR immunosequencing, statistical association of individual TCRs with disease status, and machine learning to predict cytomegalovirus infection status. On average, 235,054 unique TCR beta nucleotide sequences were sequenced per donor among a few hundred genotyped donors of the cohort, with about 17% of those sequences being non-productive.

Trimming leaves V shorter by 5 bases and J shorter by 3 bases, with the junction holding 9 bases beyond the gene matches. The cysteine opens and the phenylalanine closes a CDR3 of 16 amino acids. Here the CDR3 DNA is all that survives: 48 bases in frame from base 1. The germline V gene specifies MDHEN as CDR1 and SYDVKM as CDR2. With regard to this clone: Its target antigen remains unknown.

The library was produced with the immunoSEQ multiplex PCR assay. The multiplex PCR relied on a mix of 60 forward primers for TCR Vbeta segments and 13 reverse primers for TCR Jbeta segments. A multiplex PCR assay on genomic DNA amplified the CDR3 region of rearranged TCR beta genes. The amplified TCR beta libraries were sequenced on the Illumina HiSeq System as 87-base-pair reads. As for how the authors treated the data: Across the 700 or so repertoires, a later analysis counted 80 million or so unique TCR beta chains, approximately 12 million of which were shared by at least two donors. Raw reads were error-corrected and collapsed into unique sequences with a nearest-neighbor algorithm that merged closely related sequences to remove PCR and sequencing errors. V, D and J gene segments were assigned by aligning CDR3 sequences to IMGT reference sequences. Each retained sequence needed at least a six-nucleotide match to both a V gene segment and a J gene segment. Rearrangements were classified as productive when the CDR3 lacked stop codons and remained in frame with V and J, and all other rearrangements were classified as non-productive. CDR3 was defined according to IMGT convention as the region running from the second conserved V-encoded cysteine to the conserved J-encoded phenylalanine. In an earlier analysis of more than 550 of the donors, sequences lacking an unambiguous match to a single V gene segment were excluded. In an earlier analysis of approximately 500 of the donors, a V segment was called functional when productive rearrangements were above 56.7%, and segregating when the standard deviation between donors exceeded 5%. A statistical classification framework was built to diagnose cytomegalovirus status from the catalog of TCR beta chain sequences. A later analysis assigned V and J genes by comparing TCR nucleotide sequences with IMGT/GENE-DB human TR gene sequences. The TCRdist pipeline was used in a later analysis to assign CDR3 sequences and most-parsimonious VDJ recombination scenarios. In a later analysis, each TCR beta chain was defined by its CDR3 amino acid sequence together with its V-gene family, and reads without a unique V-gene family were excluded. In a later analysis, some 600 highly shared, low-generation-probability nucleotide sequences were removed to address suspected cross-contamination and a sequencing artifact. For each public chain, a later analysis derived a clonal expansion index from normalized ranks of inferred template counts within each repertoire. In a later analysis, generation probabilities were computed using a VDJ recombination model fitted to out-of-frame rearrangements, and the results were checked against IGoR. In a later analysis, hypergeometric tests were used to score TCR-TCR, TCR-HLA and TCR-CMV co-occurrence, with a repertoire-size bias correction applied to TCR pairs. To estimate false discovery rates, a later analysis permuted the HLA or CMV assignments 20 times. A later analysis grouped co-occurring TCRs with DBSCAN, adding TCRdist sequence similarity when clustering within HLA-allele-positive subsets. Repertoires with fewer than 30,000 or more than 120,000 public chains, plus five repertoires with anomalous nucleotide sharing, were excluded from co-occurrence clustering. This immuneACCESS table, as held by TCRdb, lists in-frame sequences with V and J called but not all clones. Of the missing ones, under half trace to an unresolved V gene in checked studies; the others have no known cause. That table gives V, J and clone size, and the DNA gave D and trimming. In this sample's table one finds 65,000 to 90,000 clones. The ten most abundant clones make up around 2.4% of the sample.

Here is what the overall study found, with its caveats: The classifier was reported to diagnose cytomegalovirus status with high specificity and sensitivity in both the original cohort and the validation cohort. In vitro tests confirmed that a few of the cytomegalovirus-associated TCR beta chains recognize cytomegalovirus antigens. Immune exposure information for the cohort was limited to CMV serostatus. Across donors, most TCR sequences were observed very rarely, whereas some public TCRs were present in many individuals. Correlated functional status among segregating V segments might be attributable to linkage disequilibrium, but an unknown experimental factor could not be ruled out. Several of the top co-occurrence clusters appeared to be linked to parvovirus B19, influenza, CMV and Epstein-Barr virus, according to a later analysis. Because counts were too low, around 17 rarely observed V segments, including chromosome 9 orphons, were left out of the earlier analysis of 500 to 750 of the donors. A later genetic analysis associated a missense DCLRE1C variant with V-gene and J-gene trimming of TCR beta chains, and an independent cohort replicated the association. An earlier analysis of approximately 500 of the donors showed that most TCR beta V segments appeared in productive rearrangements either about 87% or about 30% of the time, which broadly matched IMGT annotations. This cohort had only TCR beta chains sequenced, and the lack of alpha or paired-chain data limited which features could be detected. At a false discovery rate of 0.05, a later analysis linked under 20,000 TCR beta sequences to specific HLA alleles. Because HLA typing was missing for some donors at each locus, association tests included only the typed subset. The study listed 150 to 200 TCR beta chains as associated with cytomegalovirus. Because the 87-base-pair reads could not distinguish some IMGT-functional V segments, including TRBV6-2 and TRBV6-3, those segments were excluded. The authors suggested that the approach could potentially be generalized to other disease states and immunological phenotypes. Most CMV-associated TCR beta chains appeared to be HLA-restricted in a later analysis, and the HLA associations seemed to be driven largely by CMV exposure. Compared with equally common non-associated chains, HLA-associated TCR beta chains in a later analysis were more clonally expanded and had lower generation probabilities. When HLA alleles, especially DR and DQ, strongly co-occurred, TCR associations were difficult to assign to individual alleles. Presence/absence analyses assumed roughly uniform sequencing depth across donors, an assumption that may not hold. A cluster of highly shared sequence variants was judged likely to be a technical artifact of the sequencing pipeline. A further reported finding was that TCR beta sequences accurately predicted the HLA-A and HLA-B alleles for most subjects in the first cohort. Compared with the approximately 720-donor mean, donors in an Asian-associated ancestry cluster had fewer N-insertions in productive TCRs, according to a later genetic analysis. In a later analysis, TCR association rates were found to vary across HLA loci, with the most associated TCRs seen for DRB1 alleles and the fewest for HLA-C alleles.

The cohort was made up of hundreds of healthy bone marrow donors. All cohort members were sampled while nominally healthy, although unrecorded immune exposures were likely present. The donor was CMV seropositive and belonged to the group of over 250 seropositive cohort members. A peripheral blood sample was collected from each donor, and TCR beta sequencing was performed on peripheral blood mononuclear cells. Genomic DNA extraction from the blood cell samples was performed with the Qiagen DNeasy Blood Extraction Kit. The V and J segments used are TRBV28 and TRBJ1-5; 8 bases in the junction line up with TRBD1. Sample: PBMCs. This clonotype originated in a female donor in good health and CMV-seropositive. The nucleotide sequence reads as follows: TGTGCCAGCAGTCAGACAGGGGTGACCTACAATCAGCCCCAGCATTTT. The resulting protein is CASSQTGVTYNQPQHF.